Following are 32 T cell receptor beta chains from one sample sequenced in a study of T cells in Graves' hyperthyroidism and ophthalmopathy. Amplified TCR beta CDR3 regions came from RNA transcripts. Carried out on the TCR CDR3, a first-round RT-PCR used the HTBI primer set. TCRdb redid the calling of the multiplex PCR reads with MiXCR, one entry per CDR3 protein. Of hundreds of thousands of distinct CDR3 sequences detected, over 12% appear once; the ten largest clones hold roughly 4.3%. The material sequenced was blood. These receptors were obtained from a woman aged 40 to 50 with Graves' ophthalmopathy.

This clonotype occurred a few times. At one end the junction does not follow the germline gene, possibly because of a read error. The chain joins TRBV4-1 to TRBJ2-2, with D maybe TRBD1 (5 bases). This CDR3 has 15 amino acids. Germline V gene lookup returns CDR1 MGHRA and CDR2 YSYEKL. The CDR3 DNA reads TGCGCCGCCCGGTTTCGGTCAGGGAACATCGGGGAGCTGTTTTTT. Amino acids: CAARFRSGNIGELFF.

With regard to this clonotype: At one boundary the junction diverges from the germline segment, which might be a read error. This sequence joins TRBV30 and TRBJ1-1; D is unclear. Germline CDR1 GTSNPN, CDR2 SVGIG (reference sequence). The CDR3 contains 14 residues. The CDR3: CAWRALSRNAEAFF. The CDR3 DNA is TGTGCCTGGAGGGCGCTTAGCCGGAACGCTGAAGCTTTCTTT. Together with reference TRBV30 and TRBJ1-1, the CDR3 gives the full variable domain: SQTIHQWPATLVQPVGSPLSLECTVEGTSNPNLYWYRQAAGRGLQLLFYSVGIGQISSEVPQNLSASRPQDRQFILSSKKLLLSDSGFYLCAWRALSRNAEAFFGQGTRLTVV.

The chain carries TRBV30 and TRBJ2-6; D is tentatively TRBD1 or TRBD2 (5 bases each). V lost 0 bases to trimming and J lost 0 bases, with 15 bases between them. The CDR3 runs 18 residues. The germline V gene encodes CDR1 GTSNPN and CDR2 SVGIG (reference sequence). This CDR3 is CAWSVRGRGGSGANVLTF. The CDR3 DNA sequence: TGTGCCTGGAGTGTACGGGGCAGAGGAGGCTCTGGGGCCAACGTCCTGACTTTC.

This clonotype was observed at least ten times. The chain uses TRBV30 and TRBJ2-7; no firm D call. Looked up from germline, CDR1 is GTSNPN and CDR2 is SVGIG (reference sequence). The CDR3 loop spans 13 amino acids. Trimming cost V 0 bases and J 3 bases, with 9 bases left between them. CDR3 coding DNA: TGTGCCTGGAGTGTCCCCTACCACTACGAGCAGTACTTC. It yields the protein CAWSVPYHYEQYF.

This clonotype showed up many times. J is TRBJ2-1 and V is TRBV20-1, with a tentative D call TRBD2 (5 bases). The CDR3 runs to 12 residues. Germline CDR1 reads DFQATT; CDR2 reads SNEGSKA (reference sequence). Trimming took off 3 bases at V and 7 bases at J, with 10 bases between the two ends. The CDR3 sequence: CSARGGPNEQFF. The CDR3 nucleotides read TGCAGTGCTAGGGGCGGGCCAAATGAGCAGTTCTTC.

The CDR3 DNA sequence: TGTGCCTGGAGTTTCTTGGGCCCAAGGGGAACGGCCGGGGAGCTGTTTTTT. Translating gives CAWSFLGPRGTAGELFF. The rearrangement links TRBV30 to TRBJ2-2, with D possibly matching TRBD1 (5 bases). The CDR3 runs 17 residues. CDR1 and CDR2 (germline): GTSNPN, SVGIG (reference sequence). V was pared by 2 bases and J by 6 bases, with 22 bases between.

The V and J genes are TRBV7-2 and TRBJ1-1, with a tentative D call TRBD1 (5 bases). The V end was cut by 1 base, the J end by 11 bases, with 11 bases between. Per the germline V gene, CDR1 is SGHTA and CDR2 is FQGNSA. CDR3 length equals 12 residues. Here the CDR3 reads CASSLVEGLAFF. The CDR3 bases are TGTGCCAGCAGCTTAGTAGAGGGGTTGGCTTTCTTT. Full variable domain (outside the CDR3, taken from reference TRBV7-2 and TRBJ1-1): GAGVSQSPSNKVTEKGKDVELRCDPISGHTALYWYRQSLGQGLEFLIYFQGNSAPDKSGLPSDRFSAERTGGSVSTLTIQRTQQEDSAVYLCASSLVEGLAFFGQGTRLTVV.

At least ten counts were recorded for this clonotype. This chain uses TRBV28 with TRBJ2-7, with D possibly TRBD1 on 6 matching bases. Germline CDR1 MDHEN, CDR2 SYDVKM. V lost 1 base, J lost 7 bases, and 8 bases lay in between. The CDR3 sequence is 12 residues long. This CDR3 reads CASSLSGTEQYF. In DNA form, the CDR3 reads TGTGCCAGCAGTTTATCGGGGACAGAGCAGTACTTC.

The chain is built from TRBV27 and TRBJ2-3; D remains ambiguous. Germline V lookup: CDR1 MNHEY, CDR2 SMNVEV (reference sequence). The CDR3 spans 15 residues. V lost 2 bases to trimming and J lost 0 bases, with 9 bases between them. This CDR3 reads CASSLIRSSTDTQYF. CDR3 bases: TGTGCCAGCAGTTTAATACGCTCTAGCACAGATACGCAGTATTTT.

In this sample, this clonotype turned up many times. The V and J genes are TRBV15 and TRBJ2-2; D may be TRBD2 (6 bases). The CDR3 covers 17 residues. V lost 4 bases to trimming and J lost 6 bases, with 21 bases between them. Germline CDR1 LNHNV, CDR2 YYDKDF (reference sequence). The chain's CDR3 is CATSNPEEGRLSGELFF. Written as DNA, the CDR3 is TGTGCCACCAGCAACCCTGAGGAGGGCCGACTCTCCGGGGAGCTGTTTTTT.

This clonotype was recorded at least ten times. CDR3 in amino acids: CSVRDQVPRNYGYTF. CDR3 sequence (DNA): TGCAGCGTTCGAGATCAGGTGCCCCGCAACTATGGCTACACCTTC. This sequence joins TRBV29-1 and TRBJ1-2; no definite D call. The CDR3 has 15 amino acids. Germline CDR1 reads SQVTM; CDR2 reads ANQGSEA. Trimming removed 5 bases from V and 2 bases from J, with 18 bases in between. Full variable domain (rest looked up from reference TRBV29-1 and TRBJ1-2): SAVISQKPSRDICQRGTSLTIQCQVDSQVTMMFWYRQQPGQSLTLIATANQGSEATYESGFVIDKFPISRPNLTFSTLTVSNMSPEDSSIYLCSVRDQVPRNYGYTFGSGTRLTVV.

This clonotype showed up many times. The rearrangement joins TRBV20-1 to TRBJ2-7; 9 nucleotides align to TRBD2. Germline V gives CDR1 DFQATT, CDR2 SNEGSKA (reference sequence). The CDR3 extends over 12 amino acids. The V segment lost 5 bases and the J segment 4 bases; nucleotides outside the gene matches: 3. CDR3 protein: CSASSGNYEQYF. The CDR3 DNA reads TGCAGTGCTTCTAGCGGGAATTACGAGCAGTACTTC.

This clonotype was counted ten times or more. This CDR3 reads CAISGVADYEQYF. The CDR3 nucleotides read TGTGCCATCAGTGGGGTGGCGGACTACGAGCAGTACTTC. This rearrangement joins TRBV10-3 to TRBJ2-7; D remains unclear. There are 13 residues in the CDR3. From germline, CDR1 is ENHRY and CDR2 SYGVKD. Trimming stripped 4 bases from V and 3 bases from J, with 10 bases between.

This clonotype has ten or more counts. The rearrangement links TRBV6-5 to TRBJ1-5; 7 bases agree with TRBD1. CDR3 length: 17 amino acids. V lost 5 bases to trimming and J lost 0 bases; unmatched junction nucleotides: 10. Germline values: CDR1 MNHEY, CDR2 SVGAGI. CDR3 nucleotide sequence: TGTGCCAGCAGTCCCGGGACAGTAACATATAGCAATCAGCCCCAGCATTTT. Protein sequence: CASSPGTVTYSNQPQHF.

This clonotype was seen at least ten times. The chain links TRBV19 to TRBJ2-3; the D gene is possibly TRBD2 (5 bases). The CDR3 loop spans 13 amino acids. The V end lost 7 bases, the J end lost 6 bases, and 14 bases lay between the germline ends. The germline V gene encodes CDR1 LNHDA and CDR2 SQIVND (reference sequence). CDR3 sequence reads: CASNPRPGDTQYF. The CDR3 coding sequence is TGTGCCAGTAACCCGCGACCGGGGGATACGCAGTATTTT. Variable domain in full (rest from reference TRBV19 and TRBJ2-3): DGGITQSPKYLFRKEGQNVTLSCEQNLNHDAMYWYRQDPGQGLRLIYYSQIVNDFQKGDIAEGYSVSREKKESFPLTVTSAQKNPTAFYLCASNPRPGDTQYFGPGTRLTVL.

The chain is built from TRBV19 and TRBJ2-7, with 10 bases identical to TRBD1. CDR3 length equals 14 residues. The germline V gene encodes CDR1 LNHDA and CDR2 SQIVND (reference sequence). Trimming took 7 bases from V and 2 from J; bases not matched to a gene: 5. The CDR3, as DNA: TGTGCCAGTACGGGGACAGGGGATCCCTACGAGCAGTACTTC. Translation gives CASTGTGDPYEQYF.

This clonotype was recorded many times. The chain recombines TRBV27 with TRBJ2-2; a possible D gene is TRBD2 (6 bases). Trimming stripped 2 bases from V and 7 bases from J, with 20 bases between. Germline CDR1 MNHEY, CDR2 SMNVEV (reference sequence). The CDR3 has 17 amino acids. The CDR3 loop reads CASSLGGSGLGIGELFF. CDR3 nucleotide sequence: TGTGCCAGCAGTTTAGGGGGGAGCGGCTTAGGGATCGGGGAGCTGTTTTTT.

This clonotype was picked up many times. V usage is TRBV2 and J usage is TRBJ2-5, with D possibly being TRBD1 (6 bases). Deletions cut 3 bases from V and 2 bases from J, with 13 bases between. The CDR3 runs to 15 residues. Germline loops: CDR1 SNHLY, CDR2 FYNNEI. CDR3 sequence reads: CASSETRGQQETQYF. In DNA form, the CDR3 reads TGTGCCAGCAGTGAGACCCGCGGACAGCAAGAGACCCAGTACTTC. Full variable domain (rest looked up from reference TRBV2 and TRBJ2-5): EPEVTQTPSHQVTQMGQEVILRCVPISNHLYFYWYRQILGQKVEFLVSFYNNEISEKSEIFDDQFSVERPDGSNFTLKIRSTKLEDSAMYFCASSETRGQQETQYFGPGTRLLVL.

This clonotype was counted at least ten times. This chain links TRBV12-3 or TRBV12-4 with TRBJ2-7; D is unclear. Trimming cost V 0 bases and J 2 bases, with 8 bases left between them. This CDR3 is 14 amino acids long. This CDR3 is CASSLAPVAYEQYF. The DNA for the CDR3 is TGTGCCAGCAGTTTAGCCCCGGTAGCCTACGAGCAGTACTTC.

The V and J genes are TRBV27 and TRBJ1-1; D perhaps matches TRBD1 (5 bases). The germline CDR1 and CDR2 sequences are MNHEY and SMNVEV (reference sequence). The CDR3 has 14 residues. V was cut by 4 bases and J by 6 bases, with 15 bases left in between. The CDR3 is CASSSGPQVAEAFF. The CDR3 region has the DNA TGTGCCAGCAGTTCGGGGCCTCAGGTAGCTGAAGCTTTCTTT.

V usage is TRBV20-1 and J usage is TRBJ1-2, with 7 bases identical to TRBD1. V gave up 6 bases and J gave up 9 bases; unmatched junction bases: 16. Germline CDR1 and CDR2: DFQATT and SNEGSKA (reference sequence). The CDR3 has 14 residues. CDR3 nucleotide sequence: TGCAGTGCACACCGGGACAGTAATATTGATCGCTACACCTTC. Translating it yields CSAHRDSNIDRYTF.

The chain is built from TRBV18 and TRBJ2-5; D unclear. The CDR3 loop spans 14 amino acids. V was trimmed by 1 base and J by 1 base, leaving 7 bases between them. The germline V gene encodes CDR1 KGHSH and CDR2 LQKENI. CDR3 region: CASSPQAAQETQYF. The CDR3 DNA reads TGTGCCAGCTCACCACAAGCAGCCCAAGAGACCCAGTACTTC.

The J gene is TRBJ1-4, the V gene TRBV15; possibly TRBD1 for D (5 bases). Germline-derived CDR1 and CDR2 are LNHNV and YYDKDF (reference sequence). The V end lost 2 bases, the J end lost 8 bases, and 15 bases lay between the germline ends. There are 15 residues in the CDR3. The CDR3 here is CATSRPAGPGEKLFF. As DNA, the CDR3 is TGTGCCACCAGCAGACCCGCGGGGCCGGGCGAAAAACTGTTTTTT. Full variable domain (rest looked up from reference TRBV15 and TRBJ1-4): DAMVIQNPRYQVTQFGKPVTLSCSQTLNHNVMYWYQQKSSQAPKLLFHYYDKDFNNEADTPDNFQSRRPNTSFCFLDIRSPGLGDTAMYLCATSRPAGPGEKLFFGSGTQLSVL.

This clonotype was detected many times. DNA for the CDR3: TGTGCCAGCAGTTCAGCCGGGAGGCAAGAGACCCAGTACTTC. The encoded protein is CASSSAGRQETQYF. V usage is TRBV12-3 or TRBV12-4 and J usage is TRBJ2-5; TRBD2 aligns across 7 bases. This CDR3 spans 14 amino acids. The junction had 4 bases not matched to a gene; V was cut back by 4 bases and J by 2 bases.

Many counts were recorded for this clonotype. V usage is TRBV29-1 and J usage is TRBJ2-7; 7 nucleotides align to TRBD2. The CDR3 is made up of 14 amino acids. The germline V gene has CDR1 SQVTM and CDR2 ANQGSEA. With V trimmed by 6 bases and J by 0 bases, 8 bases remained unmatched. CDR3 sequence reads: CSVGLAASSYEQYF. CDR3 nucleotides: TGCAGCGTGGGGCTAGCGGCCAGCTCCTACGAGCAGTACTTC.

This clonotype was picked up many times. This chain connects TRBV12-3 or TRBV12-4 to TRBJ2-7, with TRBD1 identical over 7 bases. V gave up 5 bases and J gave up 5 bases; unmatched junction bases: 9. The CDR3 is 14 amino acids. CDR3: CASSPTGSRHEQYF. The DNA for the CDR3 is TGTGCCAGCAGTCCGACAGGGTCGCGGCACGAGCAGTACTTC.

A few counts support this clonotype. The V gene is TRBV7-2, the J gene TRBJ1-1; D is ambiguous. Trimming cost V 1 base and J 1 base, with 16 bases left between them. CDR3 length: 17 amino acids. Per the germline V gene, CDR1 is SGHTA and CDR2 is FQGNSA. The CDR3 is CASSLGPVMTPNTEAFF. The CDR3 DNA reads as TGTGCCAGCAGCTTAGGGCCAGTGATGACACCGAACACTGAAGCTTTCTTT.

V and J are TRBV19 and TRBJ1-1, with 7 bases fitting TRBD1. With 1 base clipped from V and 6 bases from J, the junction kept 2 bases outside the gene matches. This CDR3 spans 13 amino acids. Germline V gene data show CDR1 as LNHDA and CDR2 as SQIVND (reference sequence). DNA of the CDR3: TGTGCCAGTAGTATAGCAGGGGGGGCTGAAGCTTTCTTT. This encodes CASSIAGGAEAFF.

This clonotype showed up many times. The chain combines TRBV5-1 with TRBJ2-5; 7 bases are a match to TRBD2. Germline V gives CDR1 SGHRS, CDR2 YFSETQ. This CDR3 is 16 amino acids long. The V and J ends lost 0 bases and 5 bases, in that order; junction bases with no gene match: 10. CDR3 nucleotides: TGCGCCAGCAGCTTGGGGAGGCTAGCGGATCGGGAGACCCAGTACTTC. Protein sequence: CASSLGRLADRETQYF. Supplemented by reference TRBV5-1 and TRBJ2-5, the full variable domain reads KAGVTQTPRYLIKTRGQQVTLSCSPISGHRSVSWYQQTPGQGLQFLFEYFSETQRNKGNFPGRFSGRQFSNSRSEMNVSTLELGDSALYLCASSLGRLADRETQYFGPGTRLLVL.

This clonotype has at least ten counts. This rearrangement joins TRBV20-1 to TRBJ2-5, with TRBD2 matching 11 bases. With V trimmed by 4 bases and J by 2 bases, 12 bases remained unmatched. Germline CDR1 reads DFQATT; CDR2 reads SNEGSKA (reference sequence). The CDR3 runs to 17 residues. The CDR3 spells CSATGFFIAGGQETQYF. The CDR3 DNA follows: TGCAGTGCTACCGGCTTCTTCATAGCGGGAGGGCAAGAGACCCAGTACTTC.

The rearrangement joins TRBV10-1 to TRBJ2-7; 9 positions match TRBD1. V gave up 5 bases and J gave up 5 bases; unmatched junction bases: 7. This CDR3 has 14 residues. CDR1 and CDR2 from the germline V gene are WNHNN and SYGVQD (reference sequence). CDR3 nucleotides: TGCGCCAGCAGTAGGGACAGGGAAAAGGACGAGCAGTACTTC. Translated: CASSRDREKDEQYF.

This clonotype was counted at least ten times. The chain has TRBV6-1 and TRBJ1-2; 9 positions match TRBD1. The germline gives CDR1 MNHNS, CDR2 SASEGT. The CDR3 totals 14 residues. V shed 1 base, J shed 3 bases, and the junction held 0 bases outside the gene matches. The CDR3 DNA reads TGTGCCAGCAGTGAAGGGACAGGGGACTATGGCTACACCTTC. Protein product: CASSEGTGDYGYTF.